A few counts support the clone carrying this T cell receptor (beta chain). Antigen: not known. Germline V CDR1 and CDR2: MGHRA, YSYEKL. Trimming shortened V by 4 bases and J by 0 bases, and 12 bases separated the two germline ends. This CDR3 contains 15 residues. In TCRdb, the 5' RACE reads were re-called with MiXCR into one record per CDR3 protein. The sample lists around 300,000 distinct CDR3 sequences, roughly 14% occurring once. The data derive from a study of CD8 T cells in ankylosing spondylitis. Study-wide points: Seemingly distinctive of ankylosing spondylitis blood was a TCR beta motif formed by eight highly homologous variants.

This rearrangement joins TRBV4-1 to TRBJ1-2; D gene uncertain. The TCR comes from a male donor with ankylosing spondylitis or in good health (not recorded which). Specimen: blood, either unsorted or a sorted T cell fraction (not recorded which). The CDR3 spells CASSPRPQSNYGYTF. CDR3 in DNA: TGCGCCAGCAGCCCCAGGCCACAATCTAACTATGGCTACACCTTC.